This entry concerns a single T cell receptor (beta chain). Its antigen is currently not known. Base qualities are not provided; no much larger clone lies one nucleotide away. Whole blood was collected in K2EDTA tubes by collaborating institutions according to the institutions' own protocols. Collaborator samples were shipped for TCRbeta analysis as frozen whole blood, isolated PBMCs, or DNA extracted from either sample type. This sample was included in a study of blood T cell repertoires in COVID-19 (dated by TCRdb to 2020 to 2021). Describing the broader study: Collaborator samples came from the United States, Italy and Spain and covered acute and convalescent phases of COVID-19. The prospective study material was composed of cDNA or gDNA derived from T cells, B-cell-depleted T cells, or PBMCs. Subjects who had been exposed to COVID-19, were actively infected with it, or had recovered from it provided the deeply sampled blood TCRbeta repertoires that made up the dataset. The repertoires were released in a freely available public database intended as a resource for research on the immune response to SARS-CoV-2. Samples were obtained from the ongoing ImmuneRACE study (first 160 participants) and from 1,254 subjects provided by 6 global collaborators. A de-identified subject ID, COVID-19 status, age in years and sex were almost always included in the sample metadata. Where HLA class I and class II types were available, the types were taken from metadata supplied by the sample provider, not from assay-based typing. Results and caveats for the whole study, not just this receptor: Clinical and demographic metadata were provided uncurated, with the amount varying by source and participant.

The immunoSEQ Assay, a bias-controlled multiplex PCR, was used to amplify TCRbeta CDR3 regions from genomic DNA. In the original analysis: The number of nucleated cells in each sample was estimated from the amplification of reference gene primers within the assay. Sequence reads were collapsed and filtered to measure the absolute abundance of every unique TCRbeta CDR3 rearrangement. For each sample, productive Simpson clonality was calculated as the square root of Simpson's diversity index across productive rearrangements. TCRdb retrieved this table from immuneACCESS and kept in-frame rearrangements only. Not all clones are present; in checked studies, unresolved V genes account for under half, and no reason is known for the remainder. V, J and clone size are those of that table, while D and trimming were read from the DNA. The sample table lists over 60,000 clones, 90% of them with a count of one. More than 4.5% of the sample rests with the top ten.

The junction carries 17 bases between V and J, which are trimmed by 7 bases and 5 bases respectively. The germline V gene yields MNHEY for CDR1 and SVGAGI for CDR2. The CDR3 spans 14 residues, from the cysteine through the phenylalanine. Here the CDR3 DNA is all that survives: 42 bases in frame from base 1. The clonotype was recovered from a man aged 50-60 years with acute or convalescent COVID-19. Recombination joined TRBV6-5 with TRBJ2-5; the D gene is perhaps TRBD2, on 7 matching bases. Sequencing was done on a sample of peripheral blood. The nucleotide sequence is TGTGCCAGCACCCCGGGGGGCGCACGGGAGACCCAGTACTTC. It translates to CASTPGGARETQYF.